These T cell receptor beta chains were read from a single sample in a study of blood T cell repertoires in COVID-19. Sequencing used immunoSEQ multiplex PCR; TCRdb keeps in-frame clones, though not all of them. This table has approximately 220,000 clones, more than 75% appearing once. The sequencing input was peripheral blood. The receptors stem from a man aged 50 to 59 who had recovered from COVID-19. CDR3s include the opening cysteine and the closing phenylalanine or tryptophan. A D gene is named only where the DNA matches it firmly. Size tells how often a clone was seen (once, few, many) or the class of an expanded clone, and some rows leave it out.

V: TRBV19; size: .; J: TRBJ1-5; D: .; DNA: TGTGCCAGTAAGACAGTATATAGCAATCAGCCCCAGCATTTT; CDR3: CASKTVYSNQPQHF
V: TRBV2; size: .; J: TRBJ2-7; D: TRBD2; DNA: TGTGCCAGCAGTGAACTCCTCCTAGCGGGAGGCTTCGACTTC; CDR3: CASSELLLAGGFDF
V: TRBV27; size: .; J: TRBJ2-7; D: TRBD1; DNA: TGTGCCACCTCTAGGGCAGGGGGCTTCTACGAGCAGTACTTC; CDR3: CATSRAGGFYEQYF
V: TRBV5-6; size: .; J: TRBJ2-2; D: TRBD2; DNA: TGTGCCAGCAGCTTAGGGACTAGCGGGAGCTCCGGGGAGCTGTTTTTT; CDR3: CASSLGTSGSSGELFF
V: TRBV28; size: once; J: TRBJ1-6; D: .; DNA: TGTGCCAGCAGTTTGTTTCCGGGGAACGCTTATTCACCCCTCCACTTT; CDR3: CASSLFPGNAYSPLHF
V: TRBV28; size: once; J: TRBJ2-4; D: .; DNA: TGTGCCACCGAGGAACAGGGCATGGCCAAAAACATTCAGTACTTC; CDR3: CATEEQGMAKNIQYF
V: TRBV15; size: once; J: TRBJ2-1; D: .; DNA: TGTGCGGTGTCCGGGACAAAAGACTTCAATGAGCAGTTCTTC; CDR3: CAVSGTKDFNEQFF
V: TRBV7-9; size: .; J: TRBJ2-7; D: TRBD2; DNA: TGTGCCAGCAGCTTAGGGGGAGGGCCCAACGAGCAGTACTTC; CDR3: CASSLGGGPNEQYF
V: TRBV7-9; size: .; J: TRBJ2-5; D: TRBD2; DNA: TGTGCCAGCAGCAACCGACTAGCGGAAGAGACCCAGTACTTC; CDR3: CASSNRLAEETQYF
V: TRBV19; size: .; J: TRBJ1-5; D: .; DNA: TGTGCCAGTAGTATCAGCGCCAGTCGGGTCAATCAGCCCCAGCATTTT; CDR3: CASSISASRVNQPQHF
V: TRBV5-1; size: .; J: TRBJ2-1; D: .; DNA: TGCGCCAGCAGCTCATACTTAGGGGATGAGCAGTTCTTC; CDR3: CASSSYLGDEQFF
V: TRBV18; size: .; J: TRBJ2-1; D: TRBD2; DNA: TGTGCCAGCTCACCAAGACTAGCGGGGAACAATGAGCAGTTCTTC; CDR3: CASSPRLAGNNEQFF
V: TRBV5-1; size: .; J: TRBJ1-5; D: .; DNA: TGCGCCAGCAGGCAAGACAGTAGCAATCAGCCCCAGCATTTT; CDR3: CASRQDSSNQPQHF
V: TRBV29-1; size: once; J: TRBJ1-5; D: .; DNA: TGCAGCGTTGGGCAGGGCGATCAGCCCCAGCATTTT; CDR3: CSVGQGDQPQHF
V: TRBV5-1; size: once; J: TRBJ1-2; D: .; DNA: TGCGCCAGCGGCCGCGGGAGCACCAAGGGGGGCTACACCTTC; CDR3: CASGRGSTKGGYTF
V: TRBV29-1; size: .; J: TRBJ2-1; D: .; DNA: TGCAGCGCGAACCTGGCGGGGGCGTACAATGAGCAGTTCTTC; CDR3: CSANLAGAYNEQFF
V: TRBV19; size: .; J: TRBJ1-1; D: TRBD1; DNA: TGTGCCAGTCACAGGGGGATTGGGACTGAAGCTTTCTTT; CDR3: CASHRGIGTEAFF
V: TRBV27; size: .; J: TRBJ2-3; D: .; DNA: TGTGCCAGCAGTTTACTAGCAGCTAGCACAGATACGCAGTATTTT; CDR3: CASSLLAASTDTQYF
V: TRBV24-1; size: once; J: TRBJ2-3; D: TRBD2; DNA: TGTGCCACCAGGGCGGGGGTCACAGATACGCAGTATTTT; CDR3: CATRAGVTDTQYF
V: TRBV10-1; size: .; J: TRBJ1-1; D: .; DNA: TGCGCCAGCAGTGAGTACAGGAACACTGAAGCTTTCTTT; CDR3: CASSEYRNTEAFF
V: TRBV28; size: .; J: TRBJ1-5; D: TRBD1; DNA: TGTGCCACCAACCGATCTGGGACAGGGGGCCTTAGCAATCAGCCCCAGCATTTT; CDR3: CATNRSGTGGLSNQPQHF
V: TRBV28; size: few; J: TRBJ1-2; D: TRBD1; DNA: TGTGCCAGCTCCCGGGACAGGAAGAACTATGGCTACACCTTC; CDR3: CASSRDRKNYGYTF
V: TRBV19; size: .; J: TRBJ2-7; D: TRBD2; DNA: TGTGCCAGTAGTACTGGGACTAGCGGAACCTACGAGCAGTACTTC; CDR3: CASSTGTSGTYEQYF
V: TRBV19; size: .; J: TRBJ2-1; D: .; DNA: TGTGCCAGTAACCCGACAGGTTACAATGAGCAGTTCTTC; CDR3: CASNPTGYNEQFF
V: TRBV28; size: .; J: TRBJ2-7; D: TRBD1; DNA: TGTGCCAGCAGCCTCGCCGGGACAGGGAGCTCCTACGAGCAGTACTTC; CDR3: CASSLAGTGSSYEQYF
V: TRBV25-1; size: few; J: TRBJ1-3; D: .; DNA: TGTGCCAGCAGTCCGGCAGGCTCGCGTGGAAACACCATATATTTT; CDR3: CASSPAGSRGNTIYF
V: TRBV9; size: .; J: TRBJ1-2; D: .; DNA: TGTGCCAGCAGCGTAGGACAGGTTTCTAACTATGGCTACACCTTC; CDR3: CASSVGQVSNYGYTF
V: TRBV18; size: .; J: TRBJ1-1; D: TRBD1; DNA: TGTGCCAGCTCACCATTGGAGACAGGGGACGCTCCGAACACTGAAGCTTTCTTT; CDR3: CASSPLETGDAPNTEAFF
V: TRBV7-6; size: .; J: TRBJ2-5; D: .; DNA: TGTGCCAGCAGCGGAAGACAGGCTGCCTATCAAGAGACCCAGTACTTC; CDR3: CASSGRQAAYQETQYF
V: TRBV28; size: .; J: TRBJ2-1; D: TRBD2; DNA: TGTGCCACCTACGGCGGGAGTATTCGGAATGAGCAGTTCTTC; CDR3: CATYGGSIRNEQFF
V: TRBV7-2; size: .; J: TRBJ2-7; D: .; DNA: TGTGCCAGCAGCTCCACAGGGGGGGGCTACGAGCAGTACTTC; CDR3: CASSSTGGGYEQYF
V: TRBV28; size: .; J: TRBJ2-7; D: TRBD1; DNA: TGTGCCAGCAGTTTAGGGACAGCCATCTACGAGCAGTACTTC; CDR3: CASSLGTAIYEQYF
V: TRBV28; size: .; J: TRBJ2-5; D: .; DNA: TGTGCCAGCAGGCGGGGGCCAACTCAAGAGACCCAGTACTTC; CDR3: CASRRGPTQETQYF
V: TRBV29-1; size: few; J: TRBJ2-2; D: .; DNA: TGCAGCGCGAACAAGGCAGGGCCCACCGGGGAGCTGTTTTTT; CDR3: CSANKAGPTGELFF
V: TRBV3-1/TRBV3-2; size: .; J: TRBJ2-7; D: .; DNA: TGTGCCAGCAGCCCCGGGACTCAACCCTACGAGCAGTACTTC; CDR3: CASSPGTQPYEQYF
V: TRBV19; size: .; J: TRBJ1-5; D: .; DNA: TGTGCCAGTAGTATTCTGGGTGACAGTCAGCCCCAGCATTTT; CDR3: CASSILGDSQPQHF
V: TRBV2; size: .; J: TRBJ1-2; D: .; DNA: TGTGCCAGCAGCTTATACCTCGGTAACTATGGCTACACCTTC; CDR3: CASSLYLGNYGYTF
V: TRBV21-1; size: .; J: TRBJ2-1; D: .; DNA: TGTGCCAGCAGCAAAGGGGGTCAGGGAGATCTAAGGAGGGGCAATGAGCAGTTCTTC; CDR3: CASSKGGQGDLRRGNEQFF